This T cell receptor beta chain stems from a study of T cells in tuberculosis. About the research overall: A South African cohort included IGRA-negative adolescents, latently infected IGRA-positive adolescents and adults with active tuberculosis.

General study results and limits: Active tuberculosis cases were adults; controls were adolescents. Smaller distances to GMM-specific TCRs suggested their expansion in active tuberculosis. A GMM-specific repertoire classifier reached roughly 90% accuracy, AUROC 0.85 to 0.95.

Clones were sequenced by immunoSEQ multiplex PCR, and TCRdb holds only the in-frame ones, with some missing. The table lists fewer than 35,000 clones, roughly 95% of them singletons, with over 2% in the top ten. This CDR3 is built from 13 residues. The V gene's germline CDR1 is SGDLS and CDR2 YYNGEE. The junction had 5 bases not matched to a gene; V was cut back by 3 bases and J by 10 bases. Worth noting for this clone: The antigen is undetermined.

This chain uses TRBV9 with TRBJ2-5, with 11 nucleotides matching TRBD2. The clonotype comes from a donor between 5 and 29 years old with latent tuberculosis or without tuberculosis infection. What was sequenced was PBMCs. Here the CDR3 reads CASSAGTSGVQYF. The CDR3 DNA is TGTGCCAGCAGCGCCGGGACTAGCGGAGTCCAGTACTTC.